A single T cell receptor (beta chain) is shown here with its context. The sample is drawn from a study of blood T cell repertoires in COVID-19. As originally analysed: Researchers report that nucleated cell counts were estimated from reference gene primer amplification. This table comes from immunoSEQ multiplex PCR, and its TCRdb copy is limited to in-frame clones, with some not included. V and J calls and clone size are those listed in that table; D and trimming were worked out from the DNA. The data show about 190,000 clones, nearly 90% seen once. V was trimmed by 8 bases and J by 4 bases, leaving 18 bases between them. Germline CDR1 MNHEY, CDR2 SVGAGI. The CDR3 consists of 14 residues.

Sequenced input: peripheral blood. The origin of this receptor is a man over 45 with acute or convalescent COVID-19. The chain has TRBV6-5 and TRBJ2-7, with a possible D match to TRBD1 (5 bases). CDR3 DNA: TGTGCCAGCGAAACAGGTGGTTGGGGTTACGAGCAGTACTTC. Its translation is CASETGGWGYEQYF.